The entry that follows covers one T cell receptor beta chain sequence. This entry comes from a study of blood T cell repertoires in COVID-19. Study-wide context: Material from acute and convalescent COVID-19 was sourced from the United States, Italy and Spain. Sources were T cells, B-cell-depleted T cells, or PBMCs; the material itself was cDNA or gDNA.

In the authors' workflow: Reference gene primers were amplified, and this amplification served to estimate nucleated cell counts. Measured with immunoSEQ multiplex PCR; TCRdb has only the in-frame clones, and not every one. The DNA gave D and trimming, while V, J and clone size come from that table. In the table there are tens of thousands of clones, roughly 84% of which are singletons. Germline CDR1 and CDR2: MNHEY and SMNVEV (reference sequence). The CDR3 loop spans 16 amino acids. The V gene end was trimmed by 5 bases and the J gene end by 4 bases; junction bases not matched to a gene: 7. The TCR was taken from a woman aged 60 to 75 with acute or convalescent COVID-19. The V gene is TRBV27, the J gene TRBJ2-6, with 8 bases that match TRBD1. Sequenced material: peripheral blood. The CDR3 here is CASSQRQGSGANVLTF. DNA of the CDR3: TGTGCCAGCAGTCAGCGACAGGGGTCCGGGGCCAACGTCCTGACTTTC.